These 23 T cell receptor beta chains share one sample of origin, sequenced in a study of cytomegalovirus exposure and HLA in healthy donors. The study ran its PCR with 60 Vbeta and 13 Jbeta primers. Libraries were prepared by immunoSEQ multiplex PCR; TCRdb keeps only in-frame clonotypes and omits some of them. This table has about 130,000 clones, about two thirds appearing once. Sample: PBMCs. The receptors were gathered from a woman aged 55 to 70 in good health and CMV-seropositive.

The rearrangement uses TRBV29-1 and TRBJ2-3; D gene ambiguous. The germline V gene encodes CDR1 SQVTM and CDR2 ANQGSEA. With 0 bases removed from V and 6 bases from J, the gap between germline ends came to 7 bases. The CDR3 runs 12 residues. CDR3 residues: CSVEDPRDTQYF. DNA of the CDR3: TGCAGCGTTGAAGATCCTCGGGATACGCAGTATTTT.

This CDR3 reads CASSSGNNKNIQYF. CDR3 nucleotide sequence: TGCGCCAGCAGCTCAGGGAACAACAAAAACATTCAGTACTTC. The chain employs TRBV5-1 and TRBJ2-4, with a possible D match to TRBD1 (5 bases). The germline gives CDR1 SGHRS, CDR2 YFSETQ. The length of the CDR3 is 14 residues. Trimming pared 3 bases from V and 3 bases from J, leaving 10 bases between.

The chain joins TRBV5-4 to TRBJ1-4, with D perhaps matching TRBD1 (5 bases). This CDR3 region has 14 residues. Germline CDR1 is SGHNT and CDR2 is YYREEE (reference sequence). The germline V and J ends were trimmed by 0 bases and 5 bases, with 8 bases remaining between them. This CDR3 reads CASSLAAGNEKLFF. DNA for the CDR3: TGTGCCAGCAGCTTGGCCGCAGGGAATGAAAAACTGTTTTTT. Using reference TRBV5-4 and TRBJ1-4 for the parts outside the CDR3, the full variable domain is ETGVTQSPTHLIKTRGQQVTLRCSSQSGHNTVSWYQQALGQGPQFIFQYYREEENGRGNFPPRFSGLQFPNYSSELNVNALELDDSALYLCASSLAAGNEKLFFGSGTQLSVL.

This clone was seen a handful of times. The chain couples TRBV29-1 to TRBJ2-7; 7 positions agree with TRBD1. Trimming took 7 bases from V and 4 from J; bases not matched to a gene: 7. The CDR3 is 12 amino acids. Germline CDR1 SQVTM, CDR2 ANQGSEA. The chain's CDR3 is CSAGRGQYEQYF. For the CDR3, the DNA is TGCAGCGCCGGAAGGGGGCAGTACGAGCAGTACTTC.

This chain connects TRBV12-5 to TRBJ1-1, with D tentatively TRBD1 (6 bases). V was clipped by 5 bases and J by 9 bases, with 16 bases between them. Germline V CDR1 and CDR2: LGHNT, FRNRAP. This CDR3 has 13 residues. CDR3 amino acids: CASGPQGSGKAFF. The CDR3 DNA is TGTGCTAGTGGTCCCCAGGGGAGCGGGAAAGCTTTCTTT.

This clone was detected a few times. The V and J genes are TRBV6-1 and TRBJ2-1; tentatively, D is TRBD1 (5 bases). CDR1 is MNHNS, CDR2 SASEGT, per germline. With 6 bases removed from V and 4 bases from J, the gap between germline ends came to 13 bases. The CDR3 sequence is 14 residues long. The CDR3 nucleotides are TGTGCCAGCAGGGGCGCAGCAGGGTACAATGAGCAGTTCTTC. It codes for CASRGAAGYNEQFF.

This chain joins TRBV29-1 and TRBJ1-4, with D perhaps TRBD1 (5 bases). The CDR3 consists of 14 residues. The germline V gene encodes CDR1 SQVTM and CDR2 ANQGSEA. V shed 8 bases and J shed 5 bases, with 18 bases lying between them. CDR3 sequence reads: CSPAGLLENEKLFF. For the CDR3, the DNA is TGCAGCCCGGCGGGGCTACTGGAGAATGAAAAACTGTTTTTT.

This clone was seen a few times. The V call is TRBV15, the J call TRBJ2-5; 10 nucleotides align to TRBD1. The CDR3 is made up of 13 amino acids. Germline-derived CDR1 and CDR2 are LNHNV and YYDKDF (reference sequence). Trimming cost V 5 bases and J 6 bases; bases outside gene matches: 3. CDR3 bases: TGTGCCACCAGCTGGGACAGGGGAAAGACCCAGTACTTC. Amino acids: CATSWDRGKTQYF. The whole variable domain, remainder taken from reference TRBV15 and TRBJ2-5, is DAMVIQNPRYQVTQFGKPVTLSCSQTLNHNVMYWYQQKSSQAPKLLFHYYDKDFNNEADTPDNFQSRRPNTSFCFLDIRSPGLGDTAMYLCATSWDRGKTQYFGPGTRLLVL.

This sequence joins TRBV7-2 and TRBJ2-5; TRBD2 aligns across 11 bases. The CDR3 sequence is 16 residues long. The germline CDR1 and CDR2 sequences are SGHTA and FQGNSA. Germline trimming cut 1 base from V and 5 bases from J; bases unmatched to any gene: 6. The CDR3 loop is CASSLDLAGGRETQYF. The CDR3 DNA reads as TGTGCCAGCAGCTTAGACCTAGCGGGGGGCAGGGAGACCCAGTACTTC.

This clone was detected a few times. This chain links TRBV9 with TRBJ1-1, with unresolved D. Germline V gives CDR1 SGDLS, CDR2 YYNGEE. V lost 0 bases, J lost 1 base, and 7 bases lay in between. This CDR3 region has 14 residues. Here the CDR3 reads CASSVVRGNTEAFF. The CDR3 DNA follows: TGTGCCAGCAGCGTAGTCCGAGGGAACACTGAAGCTTTCTTT.

This clone has more than one count but fewer than ten. The chain joins TRBV18 to TRBJ1-3; the D is unclear. Per germline, CDR1 KGHSH and CDR2 LQKENI. Trimming removed 3 bases from V and 0 bases from J, with 12 bases in between. This CDR3 has 16 amino acids. The CDR3: CASSPGGPSSGNTIYF. In DNA, the CDR3 is TGTGCCAGCTCACCCGGCGGTCCTAGCTCTGGAAACACCATATATTTT.

The rearrangement uses TRBV4-1 and TRBJ2-1, with 7 bases lining up with TRBD2. V trimming: 8 bases; J trimming: 0 bases; junction bases outside the gene matches: 10. The CDR3 covers 16 residues. Germline V CDR1 and CDR2: MGHRA, YSYEKL. CDR3 in amino acids: CASRGGVTSSYNEQFF. CDR3 coding DNA: TGCGCCAGCCGTGGGGGGGTGACGAGCTCCTACAATGAGCAGTTCTTC.

This clone was found once. CDR3 bases: TGTGCCAGCAGCGGCGTTGCCGGACATCCTCATGAAAAACTGTTTTTT. Translation gives CASSGVAGHPHEKLFF. The chain combines TRBV2 with TRBJ1-4; D possibly corresponds to TRBD1 (5 bases). The V end lost 6 bases, the J end lost 6 bases, and 20 bases lay between the germline ends. The CDR3 consists of 16 residues. In germline, CDR1 is SNHLY, CDR2 FYNNEI.

As for this clone: One end of the junction varies from germline; a read error may be responsible. The V gene is TRBV7-7, the J gene TRBJ2-5, with D unresolved. The CDR3 runs 13 residues. Germline assignment: CDR1 SSHAT and CDR2 FNYEAQ (reference sequence). The CDR3 here is CASSLESQETQYF. DNA for the CDR3: TGTGCTAGCAGCTTGGAGTCCCAAGAGACCCAGTACTTC.

This chain joins TRBV19 and TRBJ1-2; D ambiguous. Germline V lookup: CDR1 LNHDA, CDR2 SQIVND (reference sequence). The length of the CDR3 is 14 residues. Trimming cost V 5 bases and J 4 bases, with 14 bases left between them. The CDR3 DNA is TGTGCCAGTAGTCCCACGGGTCTGAGCTATGGCTACACCTTC. This encodes CASSPTGLSYGYTF.

This clone was observed once. The chain joins TRBV4-1 to TRBJ1-6; TRBD1 might be the D (5 bases). V was clipped by 0 bases and J by 6 bases, with 15 bases between them. Germline CDR1 is MGHRA and CDR2 is YSYEKL. CDR3 length: 17 residues. CDR3 DNA sequence: TGCGCCAGCAGCCAAGAGGGGAGGGGACCTCCTAATTCACCCCTCCACTTT. Translation gives CASSQEGRGPPNSPLHF.

A few counts support this clone. V gene TRBV5-1 combines with J gene TRBJ2-3, with 7 bases identical to TRBD2. Germline trimming cut 0 bases from V and 2 bases from J; bases unmatched to any gene: 6. There are 16 residues in the CDR3. Germline V gene data show CDR1 as SGHRS and CDR2 as YFSETQ. Here the CDR3 reads CASSLEGTIPTDTQYF. Written as DNA, the CDR3 is TGCGCCAGCAGCTTGGAGGGGACTATCCCCACAGATACGCAGTATTTT. The full variable domain, with the rest looked up from reference TRBV5-1 and TRBJ2-3, is KAGVTQTPRYLIKTRGQQVTLSCSPISGHRSVSWYQQTPGQGLQFLFEYFSETQRNKGNFPGRFSGRQFSNSRSEMNVSTLELGDSALYLCASSLEGTIPTDTQYFGPGTRLTVL.

V gene TRBV25-1 combines with J gene TRBJ1-1; perhaps TRBD1 as D (6 bases). Between the trimmed V and J ends, which lost 8 bases and 7 bases, there was a span of 26 bases. In germline, CDR1 is MGHDK, CDR2 SYGVNS. The CDR3 length is 16 residues. CDR3 in amino acids: CASHSRGGDLYVEAFF. CDR3 bases: TGTGCCAGCCATTCCAGAGGGGGGGACCTCTATGTTGAAGCTTTCTTT.

The chain uses TRBV4-2 and TRBJ1-5; 9 bases are a match to TRBD1. The CDR3 totals 18 residues. After removal of 1 base from V and 0 bases from J, the junction contained 7 bases not matched to a gene. Germline-derived CDR1 and CDR2 are LGHNA and YNFKEQ. The CDR3 sequence is CASSQGSGTGFSNQPQHF. The CDR3, as DNA: TGTGCCAGCAGCCAAGGGTCGGGGACAGGGTTTAGCAATCAGCCCCAGCATTTT.

The chain links TRBV7-8 to TRBJ1-1; D might be TRBD1 (5 bases). The germline V and J ends were trimmed by 4 bases and 1 base, with 13 bases remaining between them. Germline V gene data show CDR1 as SGHVS and CDR2 as FQNEAQ. This CDR3 is 15 amino acids long. The CDR3 region is CASSSLPGGNTEAFF. In DNA, the CDR3 is TGTGCCAGCAGCTCCCTACCGGGGGGGAACACTGAAGCTTTCTTT. Supplemented by reference TRBV7-8 and TRBJ1-1, the full variable domain reads GAGVSQSPRYKVAKRGQDVALRCDPISGHVSLFWYQQALGQGPEFLTYFQNEAQLDKSGLPSDRFFAERPEGSVSTLKIQRTQQEDSAVYLCASSSLPGGNTEAFFGQGTRLTVV.

J is TRBJ1-1 and V is TRBV5-1, with 9 positions matching TRBD1. This CDR3 spans 16 amino acids. Germline V gene sequence: CDR1 SGHRS, CDR2 YFSETQ. J was trimmed by 6 bases and V by 4 bases; bases with no gene match: 13. This CDR3 reads CASSTGQGTASAEAFF. Written as DNA, the CDR3 is TGCGCCAGCAGCACCGGACAGGGGACGGCGAGCGCTGAAGCTTTCTTT.

This clone has just a few counts. The gene calls are TRBV7-9 and TRBJ2-5; 14 bases align to TRBD2. V dropped 0 bases and J dropped 7; count of bases not matched to a gene: 10. Germline V lookup: CDR1 SEHNR, CDR2 FQNEAQ (reference sequence). This CDR3 has 18 residues. The CDR3, as DNA: TGTGCCAGCAGCTTAGCGCTTGGACTAGCGGGGGGCCTAGGGACCCAGTACTTC. Translation gives CASSLALGLAGGLGTQYF.

The rearrangement links TRBV19 to TRBJ1-6; D gene ambiguous. Germline V gene data show CDR1 as LNHDA and CDR2 as SQIVND (reference sequence). V was cut by 3 bases and J by 2 bases, with 8 bases left in between. CDR3 size: 15 residues. CDR3 coding DNA: TGTGCCAGTAGTATCCAGGATGCCTATAATTCACCCCTCCACTTT. The encoded protein is CASSIQDAYNSPLHF.